This T cell receptor (beta chain) was retrieved from a study of blood T cell repertoires in COVID-19. In the original analysis: Estimated nucleated cell counts came from reference gene primer amplification. The assay was immunoSEQ multiplex PCR, and TCRdb's table has in-frame clones only and misses some. V and J calls and clone size come straight from that table; D and trimming were deduced from the DNA. This table has approximately 490,000 clones, about nine tenths appearing once. Clinical history as reported by participants underpinned cohort assignment. Recovered status applied to Cohort 3 donors who had two consecutive negative PCRs. It also applied to those with clearance or with symptom resolution. The V end was cut by 1 base, the J end by 4 bases, with 8 bases between. This CDR3 region has 14 residues. Germline assignment: CDR1 SGHTA and CDR2 FQGTGA.

The sequence derives from a woman between 18 and 29 years old who had recovered from COVID-19. Sequenced sample: PBMCs or T cells enriched from blood (not recorded which). The J gene is TRBJ2-1, the V gene TRBV7-3; D call uncertain. The CDR3 sequence: CASSLNPGYNEQFF. The DNA of the CDR3 is TGTGCCAGCAGCTTAAATCCAGGATACAATGAGCAGTTCTTC. Supplemented by reference TRBV7-3 and TRBJ2-1, the full variable domain reads GAGVSQTPSNKVTEKGKYVELRCDPISGHTALYWYRQSLGQGPEFLIYFQGTGAADDSGLPNDRFFAVRPEGSVSTLKIQRTERGDSAVYLCASSLNPGYNEQFFGPGTRLTVL.